One sample yielded the 18 T cell receptor beta chains listed below, sequenced in a study of quantifying T cell responses using KT2 cells. For the study at large: cDNA was made from DNase-treated RNA using alpha and beta constant primers.

An oligo carrying a UMI was ligated to the cDNA 3' end. An equimolar mix of RC1.1 and RC1.2 primed the beta chain across TRBC1 and TRBC2. TCRdb independently ran MiXCR on the UMI-ligation and nested PCR reads; one entry per CDR3 protein. The table shows 31,000 or so distinct CDR3 sequences, with 10% occurring only once. The sequencing input was PBMCs spiked with cells of the T cell clone KT2. These receptors came from a human donor.

The chain combines TRBV11-2 with TRBJ2-3; D gene ambiguous. Germline V lookup: CDR1 SGHAT, CDR2 FQNNGV. This CDR3 region has 14 residues. Trimming removed 4 bases from V and 0 bases from J, with 8 bases in between. This chain's CDR3 is CASSSISSTDTQYF. DNA of the CDR3: TGTGCCAGCAGCTCGATATCTAGCACAGATACGCAGTATTTT.

Remarks on this clonotype: The germline gene is not matched at one end of the junction; a read error may be the cause. The chain combines TRBV10-1 with TRBJ2-5; 11 bases map to TRBD2. There are 14 residues in the CDR3. In germline, CDR1 is WNHNN, CDR2 SYGVQD (reference sequence). CDR3: CATSRTSGQETQYF. As DNA, the CDR3 is TGCGCCACCAGTAGGACTAGCGGGCAAGAGACCCAGTACTTC.

The sample holds many counts of this clonotype. The genes are TRBV11-2 and TRBJ2-7; a weak D match, TRBD2 (5 bases). CDR1 and CDR2 (germline): SGHAT, FQNNGV. The CDR3 has 15 amino acids. V lost 4 bases, J lost 3 bases, and 16 bases lay in between. CDR3 loop: CASSYPLTKNYEQYF. The CDR3 bases are TGTGCCAGCAGCTACCCCCTGACTAAAAACTACGAGCAGTACTTC.

This sequence joins TRBV16 and TRBJ1-2, with D hard to call. The V end was cut by 0 bases, the J end by 4 bases, with 6 bases between. Per germline, CDR1 KGHSY and CDR2 FQNENV. This CDR3 contains 13 residues. CDR3 in DNA: TGTGCCAGCAGCCAATCCACAGTCTATGGCTACACCTTC. Translating it yields CASSQSTVYGYTF.

This clonotype has ten or more counts. The chain joins TRBV20-1 to TRBJ2-1; D not resolved. V was trimmed by 4 bases and J by 0 bases, leaving 10 bases between them. The germline gives CDR1 DFQATT, CDR2 SNEGSKA (reference sequence). This CDR3 has 14 residues. CDR3 coding DNA: TGCAGTGCTACCAGGACCCGCTCCTACAATGAGCAGTTCTTC. This sequence encodes CSATRTRSYNEQFF.

This clonotype was seen only a few times. The chain is built from TRBV11-2 and TRBJ2-4; D is ambiguous. Germline V gene sequence: CDR1 SGHAT, CDR2 FQNNGV. With 0 bases removed from V and 8 bases from J, the gap between germline ends came to 8 bases. This CDR3 region has 13 residues. CDR3 bases: TGTGCCAGCAGCTTAGATCTGAGGTACATTCAGTACTTC. Protein sequence: CASSLDLRYIQYF. Filled out from reference TRBV11-2 and TRBJ2-4, the complete variable domain reads EAGVAQSPRYKIIEKRQSVAFWCNPISGHATLYWYQQILGQGPKLLIQFQNNGVVDDSQLPKDRFSAERLKGVDSTLKIQPAKLEDSAVYLCASSLDLRYIQYFGAGTRLSVL.

The chain couples TRBV12-3 or TRBV12-4 to TRBJ1-5, with 7 bases fitting TRBD1. Losses at the gene ends were 1 base for V and 0 bases for J; bases not matched to a gene: 9. The CDR3 has 18 residues. The CDR3 sequence is CASSLGGTERPSNQPQHF. As DNA, the CDR3 is TGTGCCAGCAGTTTAGGCGGGACAGAAAGGCCTAGCAATCAGCCCCAGCATTTT.

The chain links TRBV5-1 to TRBJ2-7, with TRBD1 matching 9 bases. Germline V gives CDR1 SGHRS, CDR2 YFSETQ. V dropped 5 bases and J dropped 1; count of bases not matched to a gene: 7. CDR3 length equals 15 residues. CDR3 protein: CASRSPGTGSYEQYF. The CDR3 nucleotides are TGCGCCAGCAGGTCCCCCGGGACAGGGTCCTACGAGCAGTACTTC. Using reference TRBV5-1 and TRBJ2-7 for the parts outside the CDR3, the full variable domain is KAGVTQTPRYLIKTRGQQVTLSCSPISGHRSVSWYQQTPGQGLQFLFEYFSETQRNKGNFPGRFSGRQFSNSRSEMNVSTLELGDSALYLCASRSPGTGSYEQYFGPGTRLTVT.

The sample holds many counts of this clonotype. V gene TRBV2 combines with J gene TRBJ2-1, with D unresolved. V shed 5 bases and J shed 8 bases, with 13 bases lying between them. Germline CDR1 SNHLY, CDR2 FYNNEI. The CDR3 contains 13 residues. The CDR3 DNA is TGTGCCAGCAGTCTGACTGGACGGGATGAGCAGTTCTTC. Translation gives CASSLTGRDEQFF.

The CDR3 sequence is CASSPGTSGGAFF. The CDR3 nucleotides are TGTGCCAGCAGCCCCGGGACTAGCGGGGGTGCGTTCTTC. The chain has TRBV11-2 and TRBJ2-1, with 14 positions matching TRBD2. Looked up from germline, CDR1 is SGHAT and CDR2 is FQNNGV. The trim removed 5 bases at V and 15 bases at J, leaving 6 bases unmatched. The CDR3 is 13 residues long.

The chain uses TRBV10-3 and TRBJ1-3; D gene ambiguous. Germline assignment: CDR1 ENHRY and CDR2 SYGVKD. The CDR3 length is 15 residues. Trimming pared 3 bases from V and 1 base from J, leaving 10 bases between. CDR3 DNA: TGTGCCATCAGTGATGGGCCGGGATCTGGAAACACCATATATTTT. It yields the protein CAISDGPGSGNTIYF.

The V gene is TRBV4-1, the J gene TRBJ2-4; 10 bases are a match to TRBD2. Germline values: CDR1 MGHRA, CDR2 YSYEKL. The CDR3 contains 17 residues. The ends lost 1 base at V and 7 bases at J; junction bases unmatched: 10. CDR3 amino acids: CASSQAERGGARNIQYF. Written as DNA, the CDR3 is TGCGCCAGCAGCCAAGCAGAGCGGGGGGGCGCACGGAACATTCAGTACTTC.

This clonotype was seen a few times. The genes are TRBV4-3 and TRBJ2-3, with D maybe TRBD2 (6 bases). The CDR3 consists of 13 residues. The V and J ends lost 0 bases and 6 bases respectively, with 7 bases between them. Germline V CDR1 and CDR2: LGHNA, YSLEER. In nucleotides, the CDR3 is TGCGCCAGCAGCCAAGATCTAGCGGATACGCAGTATTTT. Protein product: CASSQDLADTQYF.

This clonotype was seen many times. V is TRBV12-3 or TRBV12-4 and J is TRBJ1-3, with 7 bases lining up with TRBD1. The CDR3 loop spans 16 amino acids. V lost 7 bases, J lost 0 bases, and 9 bases stayed unmatched. CDR3 sequence (DNA): TGTGCCAGCACCCGGGACAGAGGAGTCTCTGGAAACACCATATATTTT. Protein: CASTRDRGVSGNTIYF.

A few counts support this clonotype. This chain joins TRBV7-2 and TRBJ2-3; possibly TRBD2 for D (8 bases). Germline V CDR1 and CDR2: SGHTA, FQGNSA. The ends were cut back, 11 bases at V and 2 bases at J, with 23 bases in the middle. CDR3 length: 16 amino acids. The CDR3 is CAGGTRGRTSTDTQYF. Here the CDR3 DNA reads TGTGCCGGGGGGACTAGGGGGCGAACCTCCACAGATACGCAGTATTTT.

In its sample, this clonotype was seen many times. V is TRBV11-3 and J is TRBJ2-1; the D is unclear. Germline loops: CDR1 SGHNT, CDR2 YENEEA. The CDR3 contains 14 residues. Trimming shortened V by 5 bases and J by 3 bases, and 11 bases separated the two germline ends. The CDR3 DNA sequence: TGTGCCAGCAGCCACCTTGAGGTCTACAATGAGCAGTTCTTC. It translates to CASSHLEVYNEQFF.

This clonotype was seen a few times. This rearrangement joins TRBV20-1 to TRBJ2-7, with no clear D. The germline CDR1 and CDR2 sequences are DFQATT and SNEGSKA (reference sequence). The V end was cut by 6 bases, the J end by 3 bases, with 18 bases between. The CDR3 is 14 residues long. Here the CDR3 DNA reads TGCAGTGCCCCACCCGACCAGTCGTACTACGAGCAGTACTTC. Its translation: CSAPPDQSYYEQYF.

This clonotype was detected only a few times. The chain employs TRBV12-3 or TRBV12-4 and TRBJ2-2, with a possible D match to TRBD2 (5 bases). The CDR3 extends over 14 amino acids. The germline V and J ends were trimmed by 3 bases and 2 bases, with 7 bases remaining between them. The CDR3 loop reads CASSLGVNTGELFF. The DNA of the CDR3 is TGTGCCAGCAGTTTGGGAGTAAACACCGGGGAGCTGTTTTTT.